This entry lists 9 T cell receptor delta chains sequenced from one sample in a study of Vδ1+ human thymocytes. Study-wide results and limits: In the thymus, TRG and TRD repertoires looked highly polyclonal with Gaussian CDR3 lengths.

Which antigens these TCRs recognize remains unknown. Extracted RNA was reverse transcribed into cDNA. The CDR3 regions were amplified by multiplex PCR from V-gene primers to a constant-region primer. TCRdb fed the multiplex PCR reads into CATT to redo clone calling. Among over 45,000 delta-chain clones listed, about 16% were seen once. Specimen: Vdelta1+ gamma-delta thymocytes from the thymus. Subset noted: FACS-sorted CD3+ TCRalphabeta- TCRVdelta1+ TCRVdelta2- thymocytes. The receptors here all came from a girl younger than two who had congenital heart surgery.

The V call is TRDV1, the J call TRDJ1, with 10 positions matching TRDD3. From germline, CDR1 is TSWWSYY and CDR2 QGS. The CDR3 is 20 residues long. V lost 6 bases, J lost 3 bases, and 22 bases stayed unmatched. CDR3 DNA sequence: TGTGCTCTTGGCCCTGGGGTCTTTAACTGGGGGATTCCCCCCGCCGATAAACTCATCTTT. Encoded protein: CALGPGVFNWGIPPADKLIF.

The chain has TRDV1 and TRDJ1, with a tentative D call TRDD2 (6 bases). Per germline, CDR1 TSWWSYY and CDR2 QGS. Trimming took off 5 bases at V and 0 bases at J, with 25 bases between the two ends. This CDR3 spans 19 amino acids. The CDR3 DNA reads as TGTGCTCTTGGGACCCCTTCCCCCCCCCCGTCCGCGTACACCGATAAACTCATCTTT. Amino acid sequence: CALGTPSPPPSAYTDKLIF.

This clone was seen a handful of times. At one end the junction does not follow the germline gene, possibly because of a read error. The genes are TRDV1 and TRDJ1; D tentatively reads TRDD2 or TRDD3 (6 bases each). The CDR3 is made up of 24 amino acids. Germline assignment: CDR1 TSWWSYY and CDR2 QGS. Here the CDR3 DNA reads TGTGCTCTTGGGGAATATCCCAATTCCTATTGGTACTGGGCAGCTTGGGCCCTCACCTATAAACTCATCTTT. This gives the protein CALGEYPNSYWYWAAWALTYKLIF.

This clone has a handful of counts. The rearrangement joins TRDV1 to TRDJ1; 8 bases fit TRDD3. V trimming: 1 base; J trimming: 2 bases; junction bases outside the gene matches: 12. This CDR3 is 18 amino acids long. Germline CDR1 reads TSWWSYY; CDR2 reads QGS. The CDR3: CALGEQRRTGGTTDKLIF. In nucleotides, the CDR3 is TGTGCTCTTGGGGAACAGCGCCGTACTGGGGGGACAACCGATAAACTCATCTTT.

To note about this clone: At one of its ends the junction is not consistent with the germline gene, which may arise from a read error. Other DNA sequences in the sample encode the same CDR3. The V gene is TRDV1, the J gene TRDJ1; 10 bases are shared with TRDD3. In germline, CDR1 is TSWWSYY, CDR2 QGS. The CDR3 is made up of 18 amino acids. Here the CDR3 DNA reads TGTGCTCTTGGGGAACTCCGGACTGGGGGATGGAGCACCGACAAACTCATCTTT. This gives the protein CALGELRTGGWSTDKLIF.

This clone has just a few counts. The rearrangement uses TRDV1 and TRDJ1; D unresolved. Germline values: CDR1 TSWWSYY, CDR2 QGS. Trimming pared 4 bases from V and 9 bases from J, leaving 36 bases between. The CDR3 has 20 amino acids. The CDR3 nucleotides are TGTGCTCTTGGGGCTTTCCCATCTCGGGCTGATTATGCTGCGTGGCGTGAACTCATCTTT. Its translation: CALGAFPSRADYAAWRELIF.

This clone occurred a few times. The rearrangement links TRDV1 to TRDJ1; TRDD2 might be the D (7 bases). Per the germline V gene, CDR1 is TSWWSYY and CDR2 is QGS. Trimming shortened V by 6 bases and J by 6 bases, and 41 bases separated the two germline ends. The CDR3 spans 22 residues. The CDR3 sequence: CALGKAPKAFLHGGPGGYKLIF. DNA of the CDR3: TGTGCTCTTGGCAAAGCCCCCAAGGCCTTCCTGCATGGGGGCCCAGGGGGTTATAAACTCATCTTT.

This clone was seen a handful of times. The V gene is TRDV1, the J gene TRDJ1; possibly TRDD3 for D (6 bases). The length of the CDR3 is 17 residues. V was cut by 5 bases and J by 0 bases, with 19 bases left in between. Germline CDR1 TSWWSYY, CDR2 QGS. The CDR3, as DNA: TGTGCTCTTGGGAACTCCGGGGATCGAACGTACACCGATAAACTCATCTTT. The encoded protein is CALGNSGDRTYTDKLIF.

The chain couples TRDV1 to TRDJ1; 7 positions match TRDD3. The CDR3 runs 19 residues. The V segment lost 2 bases and the J segment 1 base; nucleotides outside the gene matches: 16. Germline lookup yields CDR1 TSWWSYY and CDR2 QGS. This CDR3 is CALGERGGRLLGATDKLIF. The CDR3 bases are TGTGCTCTTGGGGAAAGGGGCGGACGTTTGCTGGGGGCCACCGATAAACTCATCTTT.